This entry lists 27 T cell receptor beta chains sequenced from one sample in a study of CD8+ T cells in alopecia areata. Reverse transcription of extracted RNA yielded cDNA, which provided the sequencing template. Profiling relied on immunoSEQ multiplex PCR, and the TCRdb table lists in-frame clones only, not all of them. This repertoire shows 120,000 or so clones, roughly 50% found once; its top ten account for roughly a tenth. Sequencing was carried out using NKG2D-low CD8+ T cells sorted from blood. These receptors all stem from a human donor with alopecia areata.

This clone was observed a few times. The chain combines TRBV29-1 with TRBJ2-1, with a weak D call TRBD2 (6 bases). CDR3 length equals 14 residues. V was trimmed by 1 base and J by 5 bases, leaving 12 bases between them. Germline CDR1 reads SQVTM; CDR2 reads ANQGSEA. CDR3 coding DNA: TGCAGCGTTGAAGGGGGGGTCCCTGACAATGAGCAGTTCTTC. Its protein product is CSVEGGVPDNEQFF.

This chain links TRBV29-1 with TRBJ1-2; 8 bases are shared with TRBD1. From germline, CDR1 is SQVTM and CDR2 ANQGSEA. This CDR3 spans 12 amino acids. With V trimmed by 2 bases and J by 8 bases, 4 bases remained unmatched. The CDR3: CSVEQGAVGYTF. DNA for the CDR3: TGCAGCGTTGAACAGGGGGCTGTAGGCTACACCTTC.

The genes are TRBV2 and TRBJ1-5; D not resolved. Trimming took off 3 bases at V and 10 bases at J, with 13 bases between the two ends. The V gene's germline CDR1 is SNHLY and CDR2 FYNNEI. CDR3 length: 13 residues. This CDR3 reads CASSDVGNFPQHF. The CDR3 DNA sequence: TGTGCCAGCAGTGACGTGGGGAACTTTCCCCAGCATTTT.

This clone was seen a few times. The chain recombines TRBV7-9 with TRBJ2-5; the D gene is possibly TRBD1 (5 bases). V lost 3 bases, J lost 4 bases, and 12 bases lay in between. The V gene's germline CDR1 is SEHNR and CDR2 FQNEAQ (reference sequence). This CDR3 is 14 amino acids long. CDR3 nucleotide sequence: TGTGCCAGCAGCTTCAGCGACAGCCCAGAGACCCAGTACTTC. It encodes CASSFSDSPETQYF.

J is TRBJ1-1 and V is TRBV5-1; D uncertain. V gave up 4 bases and J gave up 0 bases, with 10 bases separating them. Per germline, CDR1 SGHRS and CDR2 YFSETQ. There are 14 residues in the CDR3. The CDR3 DNA follows: TGCGCCAGCAGCCCCGACAATATGAACACTGAAGCTTTCTTT. Translated, it gives CASSPDNMNTEAFF.

The gene calls are TRBV27 and TRBJ2-2; D not certain. The V gene lost 3 bases and the J gene lost 7 bases, with 6 bases spanning the gap. Germline loops: CDR1 MNHEY, CDR2 SMNVEV (reference sequence). This CDR3 contains 12 residues. CDR3 loop: CASSFMGGELFF. CDR3 in DNA: TGTGCCAGCAGTTTCATGGGCGGGGAGCTGTTTTTT.

The chain employs TRBV18 and TRBJ2-2, with 8 bases that match TRBD1. This CDR3 region has 15 residues. The ends lost 0 bases at V and 4 bases at J; junction bases unmatched: 1. Per the germline V gene, CDR1 is KGHSH and CDR2 is LQKENI. CDR3 loop: CASSPPDRATGELFF. The CDR3 nucleotides are TGTGCCAGCTCACCACCGGACAGGGCCACCGGGGAGCTGTTTTTT.

The gene calls are TRBV29-1 and TRBJ1-3; D call uncertain. CDR3 length: 13 amino acids. CDR1 is SQVTM, CDR2 ANQGSEA, per germline. The V and J ends lost 3 bases and 3 bases respectively, with 9 bases between them. The CDR3 protein is CSVDSGFGNTIYF. CDR3 in DNA: TGCAGCGTTGATTCCGGGTTTGGAAACACCATATATTTT.

This clone turned up a few times. The genes are TRBV28 and TRBJ2-3; a possible D gene is TRBD2 (5 bases). V lost 6 bases and J lost 13, with 20 bases in between. Germline CDR1 MDHEN, CDR2 SYDVKM. The CDR3 totals 13 residues. CDR3 bases: TGTGCCAGCAGCCCCCGAGTTCAATTCGGGGAGTATTTT. Translated: CASSPRVQFGEYF.

This chain joins TRBV5-1 and TRBJ2-2; D is uncertain. This CDR3 region has 13 residues. CDR1 and CDR2 (germline): SGHRS, YFSETQ. Trimming stripped 0 bases from V and 4 bases from J, with 4 bases between. CDR3 nucleotide sequence: TGCGCCAGCAGCTTGGGCGTCACCGGGGAGCTGTTTTTT. Translated, it gives CASSLGVTGELFF.

The chain has TRBV5-6 and TRBJ1-3; no reliable D call. The V gene lost 4 bases and the J gene lost 3 bases, with 8 bases spanning the gap. Germline CDR1 reads SGHDT; CDR2 reads YYEEEE. The CDR3 loop spans 13 amino acids. CDR3 residues: CASSPRGGNTIYF. CDR3 bases: TGTGCCAGCAGCCCCCGGGGTGGAAACACCATATATTTT.

The gene calls are TRBV19 and TRBJ1-1, with 7 bases matching TRBD1. After removal of 5 bases from V and 4 bases from J, the junction contained 10 bases not matched to a gene. In germline, CDR1 is LNHDA, CDR2 SQIVND (reference sequence). This CDR3 comprises 15 residues. The CDR3 loop reads CASSPRQGPSTEAFF. CDR3 nucleotide sequence: TGTGCCAGTAGTCCTCGACAGGGTCCAAGCACTGAAGCTTTCTTT.

The V and J genes are TRBV6-5 and TRBJ2-3; D unclear. Trimming removed 1 base from V and 4 bases from J, with 9 bases in between. CDR1 and CDR2 (germline): MNHEY, SVGAGI. This CDR3 is built from 14 residues. The CDR3 protein is CASSYYEDPDTQYF. DNA for the CDR3: TGTGCCAGCAGTTACTATGAGGACCCAGATACGCAGTATTTT.

CDR3 sequence: CASSYSSMGRDTEAFF. CDR3 sequence (DNA): TGTGCCAGCAGTTACTCTTCGATGGGGCGCGACACTGAAGCTTTCTTT. The rearrangement joins TRBV6-5 to TRBJ1-1; possibly TRBD1 for D (5 bases). Germline CDR1 reads MNHEY; CDR2 reads SVGAGI. V was shortened by 0 bases and J by 3 bases, with 14 bases between the two germline ends. CDR3 size: 16 residues.

The chain carries TRBV4-3 and TRBJ1-1; D is ambiguous. The V and J ends lost 1 base and 1 base respectively, with 10 bases between them. The CDR3 sequence is 15 residues long. Germline CDR1 LGHNA, CDR2 YSLEER. In nucleotides, the CDR3 is TGCGCCAGCAGCCAAGGGGCAGCCACGAACACTGAAGCTTTCTTT. Protein product: CASSQGAATNTEAFF.

This clone showed up just a few times. The chain has TRBV29-1 and TRBJ2-2; 9 bases are a match to TRBD2. The V and J ends lost 6 bases and 6 bases, in that order; junction bases with no gene match: 8. The CDR3 has 14 amino acids. The V gene's germline CDR1 is SQVTM and CDR2 ANQGSEA. CDR3 region: CSVNSGSRSGELFF. The DNA of the CDR3 is TGCAGCGTCAATAGCGGGAGTAGGTCCGGGGAGCTGTTTTTT.

The DNA for the CDR3 is TGTGCCAGCAGTGATTACGACAGGGGGAACGAGCAGTACTTC. It specifies CASSDYDRGNEQYF. The J gene is TRBJ2-7, the V gene TRBV27; 9 bases match TRBD1. V shed 5 bases, J shed 5 bases, and the junction held 7 bases outside the gene matches. Germline CDR1 reads MNHEY; CDR2 reads SMNVEV (reference sequence). The CDR3 runs to 14 residues.

V and J are TRBV30 and TRBJ2-7, with D unclear. This CDR3 has 13 amino acids. CDR1 GTSNPN and CDR2 SVGIG come from the germline V gene (reference sequence). V was clipped by 0 bases and J by 0 bases, with 6 bases between them. CDR3: CAWSVVSSYEQYF. The DNA for the CDR3 is TGTGCCTGGAGTGTGGTCAGCTCCTACGAGCAGTACTTC.

This clone has more than one count but fewer than ten. The chain employs TRBV29-1 and TRBJ1-1, with 7 nucleotides matching TRBD1. V was clipped by 7 bases and J by 6 bases; unmatched bases: 8. Germline assignment: CDR1 SQVTM and CDR2 ANQGSEA. This CDR3 is built from 12 residues. The CDR3 region has the DNA TGCAGCGGGAACAGGGGTTTGGCTGAAGCTTTCTTT. Translated, it gives CSGNRGLAEAFF.

This clone has only a few counts. V usage is TRBV5-1 and J usage is TRBJ2-7, with 8 bases fitting TRBD2. The CDR3 spans 15 residues. Trimming took 4 bases from V and 1 from J; bases not matched to a gene: 7. Germline CDR1 SGHRS, CDR2 YFSETQ. Here the CDR3 DNA reads TGCGCCAGCAGCACTAGGACTAGCCCGTCCTACGAGCAGTACTTC. It is translated as CASSTRTSPSYEQYF.

V usage is TRBV11-2 and J usage is TRBJ2-7; 10 nucleotides align to TRBD2. J was trimmed by 3 bases and V by 0 bases; bases with no gene match: 5. The CDR3 has 16 residues. CDR1 SGHAT and CDR2 FQNNGV come from the germline V gene. The CDR3: CASSLESSGSVYEQYF. CDR3 coding DNA: TGTGCCAGCAGCTTAGAATCTAGCGGGAGTGTCTACGAGCAGTACTTC.

The rearrangement links TRBV4-1 to TRBJ2-1, with 8 nucleotides matching TRBD2. The CDR3 runs to 16 residues. Germline CDR1 is MGHRA and CDR2 is YSYEKL. V was clipped by 4 bases and J by 7 bases; unmatched bases: 12. CDR3 sequence (DNA): TGCGCCAGCAGCCCTTGGGGAGCGGGAGTAGGGAATGAGCAGTTCTTC. Protein sequence: CASSPWGAGVGNEQFF.

This clone turned up a few times. The chain couples TRBV29-1 to TRBJ2-1; D is unresolved. In germline, CDR1 is SQVTM, CDR2 ANQGSEA. CDR3 size: 13 residues. Trimming removed 3 bases at V and 7 bases at J, with 13 bases between. As DNA, the CDR3 is TGCAGCGTTGACGCATTAGTAGGTAATGAGCAGTTCTTC. Its protein product is CSVDALVGNEQFF.

J is TRBJ2-5 and V is TRBV29-1; D uncertain. This CDR3 is built from 12 residues. The germline gives CDR1 SQVTM, CDR2 ANQGSEA. V was clipped by 5 bases and J by 2 bases, with 9 bases between them. The DNA of the CDR3 is TGCAGCGTTAATGAAGTTCAAGAGACCCAGTACTTC. Protein product: CSVNEVQETQYF.

The table lists this clone with a few counts. J is TRBJ2-3 and V is TRBV29-1, with 9 bases aligning to TRBD1. The length of the CDR3 is 15 residues. Germline-derived CDR1 and CDR2 are SQVTM and ANQGSEA. V shed 8 bases and J 0 bases; nucleotides not matched to a gene: 9. The CDR3 nucleotides are TGCAGCCTCAATTCCGGGACAGGGAGCACAGATACGCAGTATTTT. Amino acid sequence: CSLNSGTGSTDTQYF.

The chain combines TRBV4-1 with TRBJ2-5, with 11 bases aligning to TRBD2. The V and J ends lost 4 bases and 3 bases, in that order; junction bases with no gene match: 1. This CDR3 spans 14 amino acids. Looked up from germline, CDR1 is MGHRA and CDR2 is YSYEKL. DNA of the CDR3: TGCGCCAGCAGCCTGACTAGCGGGGAAGAGACCCAGTACTTC. It is translated as CASSLTSGEETQYF.

CDR3: CASPPGTATDTQYF. In nucleotides, the CDR3 is TGCGCCAGCCCTCCCGGGACAGCCACAGATACGCAGTATTTT. J is TRBJ2-3 and V is TRBV23-1, with 7 bases fitting TRBD1. TRBV23-1 qualifies as an ORF whose function is uncertain. After removal of 8 bases from V and 2 bases from J, the junction contained 7 bases not matched to a gene. The CDR3 is 14 amino acids.